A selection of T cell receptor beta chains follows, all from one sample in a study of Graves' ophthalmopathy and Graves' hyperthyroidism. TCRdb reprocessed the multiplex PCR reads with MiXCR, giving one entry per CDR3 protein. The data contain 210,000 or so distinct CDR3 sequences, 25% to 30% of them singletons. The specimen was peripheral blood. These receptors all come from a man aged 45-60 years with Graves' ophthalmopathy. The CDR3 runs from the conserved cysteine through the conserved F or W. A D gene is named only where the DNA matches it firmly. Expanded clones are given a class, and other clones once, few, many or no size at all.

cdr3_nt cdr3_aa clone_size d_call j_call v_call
TGTGCCAGCAGCAATTGGCGACAGGCTAGTTCTGGGGCCAACGTCCTGACTTTC CASSNWRQASSGANVLTF many NA TRBJ2-6 TRBV12-3/TRBV12-4
TGTGCCACCAGCAGAGATCGGGGACCCTCCTACGAGCAGTACTTC CATSRDRGPSYEQYF many NA TRBJ2-7 TRBV15
TGTGCCAGCAGCTTAGATCATATTCAGCCCCAGCATTTT CASSLDHIQPQHF many NA TRBJ1-5 TRBV11-2
TGTGCCAGCAGTTACTCCCGGGGGGCTGGAGAGACCCAGTACTTC CASSYSRGAGETQYF NA NA TRBJ2-5 TRBV6-2/TRBV6-3
TGTGCCATTAGTAGGGAACGAACCTACGAGCAGTACTTC CAISRERTYEQYF many NA TRBJ2-7 TRBV10-3
TGTGCCAGCAGCCAAGATCTGCCCCCGGGCTTGGATTCACCCCTCCACTTT CASSQDLPPGLDSPLHF many NA TRBJ1-6 TRBV3-1
TGTGCCAGCAGTTTAAAGCCACTAGGGGTTCACTATGGCTACACCTTC CASSLKPLGVHYGYTF few NA TRBJ1-2 TRBV12-3/TRBV12-4
TGTGCCTACTCACGGGTACAGGCTGGCACCTCCTATGGCTACACCTTC CAYSRVQAGTSYGYTF many NA TRBJ1-2 TRBV30
TGTGCCAGCTCACCATACATGGGATCGAACACCGGGGAGCTGTTTTTT CASSPYMGSNTGELFF many NA TRBJ2-2 TRBV18
TGTGCCAGCAGCTTTAGCGGGACGAGGGAGACCCAGTACTTC CASSFSGTRETQYF NA TRBD2 TRBJ2-5 TRBV28
TGTGCCAACAGTGATTGGACTAGCGGGAGGGAACAGGCCCAGTACTTC CANSDWTSGREQAQYF NA TRBD2 TRBJ2-5 TRBV6-1
TGTGCCAGCAGTTTTTCCCGGGTGGACACCGGGGAGCTGTTTTTT CASSFSRVDTGELFF many NA TRBJ2-2 TRBV6-5
TGTGCCAGCAGTTTCCCTGGGGCCAACGTCCTGACTTTC CASSFPGANVLTF many NA TRBJ2-6 TRBV28
TGTGCCAGCAGTTCGCTTAACAGGGGGCGCGGGGCCAACGTCCTGACTTTC CASSSLNRGRGANVLTF many TRBD1 TRBJ2-6 TRBV6-5
TGCAGTGCTAGAGATACGGGACTCCTTAGGGGCTACACCTTC CSARDTGLLRGYTF many NA TRBJ1-2 TRBV20-1
TGTGCCAGCAGTGCCGAGAACACTGAAGCTTTCTTT CASSAENTEAFF many NA TRBJ1-1 TRBV28
TGCAGCGTTGTTTTGTGGGAGGGTGATGAGACCCAGTACTTC CSVVLWEGDETQYF many TRBD2 TRBJ2-5 TRBV29-1
TGCGCCAGCAGCTGGGGGGACAGATTCTCCTATAATTCACCCCTCCACTTT CASSWGDRFSYNSPLHF many TRBD1 TRBJ1-6 TRBV5-1
TGTGCCAGCACTAGGACAGGGTCGAACACCGGGGAGCTGTTTTTT CASTRTGSNTGELFF NA TRBD1 TRBJ2-2 TRBV12-3/TRBV12-4
TGTGCCAGCACCCTCCGGGGGGGCGCACCCCTCCACTTT CASTLRGGAPLHF many NA TRBJ1-6 TRBV12-3/TRBV12-4
TGTGCCAGCAGTTTGATAGAGGGATTACACGAGCAGTACTTC CASSLIEGLHEQYF many NA TRBJ2-7 TRBV12-3/TRBV12-4
TGTGCCAGCAGCTACCGGGTCAGGGTGGTGGAGACCCAGTACTTC CASSYRVRVVETQYF many NA TRBJ2-5 TRBV7-9
TGTGCCAGCAGAGGGGGATCCGGGAACACTGAAGCTTTCTTT CASRGGSGNTEAFF many NA TRBJ1-1 TRBV6-2/TRBV6-3
TGTGCCAGCAACACAGGGAGGTGGAACACTGAAGCTTTCTTT CASNTGRWNTEAFF NA NA TRBJ1-1 TRBV28
TGCGCCAGCAGCTTGGGTGGGGGAACGAACACTGAAGCTTTCTTT CASSLGGGTNTEAFF NA NA TRBJ1-1 TRBV5-1
TGTGCCAGCAGAAGAGGGGCCGGGGAGCTGTTTTTT CASRRGAGELFF many NA TRBJ2-2 TRBV11-1
TGTGCCAGTAGTACCCCCTCGTACGAGCAGTACTTC CASSTPSYEQYF many NA TRBJ2-7 TRBV19
TGTGCCAGCAGCTTAGCCGACAGGGGCTCTGGAAACACCATATATTTT CASSLADRGSGNTIYF few TRBD1 TRBJ1-3 TRBV28
TGTGCCAGCAGTTACGGGGCCGGGAGCGCTGCCTACGAGCAGTACTTC CASSYGAGSAAYEQYF many NA TRBJ2-7 TRBV6-2/TRBV6-3
TGTGCTAGTGGTTTGGTAGTTTGGCAGGGTCCCAAAAACATTCAGTACTTC CASGLVVWQGPKNIQYF many NA TRBJ2-4 TRBV12-5
TGTGCCAGCAGTTCAGATCAAGACAGGGAGCCCTACGAGCAGTACTTC CASSSDQDREPYEQYF many TRBD1 TRBJ2-7 TRBV6-2/TRBV6-3
TGTGCCAGTAGTATGTCGTCTGGGGACCGCCTTAACTATGGCTACACCTTC CASSMSSGDRLNYGYTF many NA TRBJ1-2 TRBV19
TGCAGCGTCTCCCGGGGCGAGGGGAGAAAGACCCAGTACTTC CSVSRGEGRKTQYF many NA TRBJ2-5 TRBV29-1